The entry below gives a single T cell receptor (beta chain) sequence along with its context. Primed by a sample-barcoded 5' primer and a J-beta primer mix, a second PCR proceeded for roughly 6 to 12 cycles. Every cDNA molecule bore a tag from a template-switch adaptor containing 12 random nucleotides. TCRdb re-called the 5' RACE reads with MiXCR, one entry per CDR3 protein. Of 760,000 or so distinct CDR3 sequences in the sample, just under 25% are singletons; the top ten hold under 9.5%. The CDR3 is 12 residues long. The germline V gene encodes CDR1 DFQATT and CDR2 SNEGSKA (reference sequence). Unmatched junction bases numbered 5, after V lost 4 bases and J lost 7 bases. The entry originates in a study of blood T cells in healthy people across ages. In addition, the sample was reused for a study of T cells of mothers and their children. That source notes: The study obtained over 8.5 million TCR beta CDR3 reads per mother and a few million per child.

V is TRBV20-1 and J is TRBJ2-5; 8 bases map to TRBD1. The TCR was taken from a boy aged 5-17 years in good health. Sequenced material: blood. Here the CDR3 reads CSATQGVVTQYF. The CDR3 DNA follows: TGCAGTGCTACACAGGGGGTAGTGACCCAGTACTTC.